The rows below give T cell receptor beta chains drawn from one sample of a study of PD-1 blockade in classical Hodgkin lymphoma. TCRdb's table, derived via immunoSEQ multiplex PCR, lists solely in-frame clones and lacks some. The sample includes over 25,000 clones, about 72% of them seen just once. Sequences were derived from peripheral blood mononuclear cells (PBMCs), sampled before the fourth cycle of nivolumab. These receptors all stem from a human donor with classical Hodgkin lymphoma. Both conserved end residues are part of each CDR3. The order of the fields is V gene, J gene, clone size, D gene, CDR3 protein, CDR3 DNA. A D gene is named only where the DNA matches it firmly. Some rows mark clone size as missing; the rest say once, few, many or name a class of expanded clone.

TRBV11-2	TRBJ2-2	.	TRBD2	CASSLRKAGGIGELFF	TGTGCCAGCAGCTTAAGGAAAGCGGGGGGAATCGGGGAGCTGTTTTTT
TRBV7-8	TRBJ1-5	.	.	CASSLGQGNQPQHF	TGTGCCAGCAGCTTAGGACAGGGCAATCAGCCCCAGCATTTT
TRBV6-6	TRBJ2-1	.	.	CASSRLSGYNEQFF	TGTGCCAGCAGCCGACTTAGCGGTTACAATGAGCAGTTCTTC
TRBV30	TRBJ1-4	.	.	CAWSGVSGLDEKLFF	TGTGCCTGGAGTGGGGTTTCAGGGTTGGATGAAAAACTGTTTTTT
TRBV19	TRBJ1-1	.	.	CASSNQGMTEAFF	TGTGCCAGTAGTAACCAGGGAATGACTGAAGCTTTCTTT
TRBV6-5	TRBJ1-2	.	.	CASNQDHFSGYGYTF	TGTGCCAGCAACCAAGACCATTTCTCGGGCTATGGCTACACCTTC
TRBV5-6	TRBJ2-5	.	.	CASSSPRGGETQYF	TGTGCCAGCAGCTCCCCCAGAGGGGGGGAGACCCAGTACTTC
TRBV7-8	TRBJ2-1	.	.	CASSLSGRSSYNEQFF	TGTGCCAGCAGCTTGTCCGGCAGGAGCTCCTACAATGAGCAGTTCTTC
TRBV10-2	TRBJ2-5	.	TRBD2	CASSEQRGVRETQYF	TGCGCCAGCAGTGAGCAGCGGGGGGTGCGCGAGACCCAGTACTTC
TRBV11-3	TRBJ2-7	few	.	CASSLGGEYEQYF	TGTGCCAGCAGCTTAGGTGGGGAATACGAGCAGTACTTC